The 32 T cell receptor beta chains below all came from one sample that was sequenced in a study of blood T cell repertoires in COVID-19. Clones were read by immunoSEQ multiplex PCR, and TCRdb kept only the in-frame ones, dropping some. The sample includes about 160,000 clones, about 85% seen only once; the top ten take about 3.5%. Sequenced sample: peripheral blood. Receptor source: a human donor with acute or convalescent COVID-19. The donor label of this sample is uncertain.

The genes are TRBV6-5 and TRBJ2-2, with 11 nucleotides matching TRBD2. The length of the CDR3 is 15 residues. The ends lost 10 bases at V and 2 bases at J; junction bases unmatched: 6. CDR1 and CDR2 (germline): MNHEY, SVGAGI. The CDR3 bases are TGTGCCACCACTAGCGGGGGCCTTAACACCGGGGAGCTGTTTTTT. Its protein is CATTSGGLNTGELFF.

The V and J genes are TRBV3-1 (or the pseudogene TRBV3-2) and TRBJ2-7; D is uncertain. The CDR3 extends over 14 amino acids. The germline V gene encodes CDR1 LGHDT and CDR2 YNNKEL (reference sequence). V lost 3 bases to trimming and J lost 0 bases, with 9 bases between them. CDR3 sequence (DNA): TGTGCCAGCAGCCAGTCGCCGGGCTCCTACGAGCAGTACTTC. Residues: CASSQSPGSYEQYF.

The chain is built from TRBV28 and TRBJ1-1; perhaps TRBD1 as D (5 bases). Trimming took 2 bases from V and 4 from J, leaving 11 bases between them. The germline CDR1 and CDR2 sequences are MDHEN and SYDVKM. The CDR3 is 14 residues long. CDR3 in amino acids: CASSLGEGVTEAFF. Here the CDR3 DNA reads TGTGCCAGCAGTTTAGGGGAAGGGGTCACTGAAGCTTTCTTT.

The chain combines TRBV19 with TRBJ1-2; D is uncertain. CDR3 length: 12 amino acids. Germline V lookup: CDR1 LNHDA, CDR2 SQIVND (reference sequence). Trimming removed 6 bases from V and 8 bases from J, with 13 bases in between. CDR3 nucleotides: TGTGCCAGTAGGAGCCTAAGGGAGGGCTACACCTTC. It is translated as CASRSLREGYTF.

CDR3 in amino acids: CASSPRMGQGTSVPPLHF. In DNA, the CDR3 is TGCGCCAGCAGCCCTAGAATGGGACAGGGTACAAGTGTACCACCCCTCCACTTT. V is TRBV4-1 and J is TRBJ1-6; 9 bases match TRBD1. The CDR3 is made up of 18 amino acids. Germline trimming cut 4 bases from V and 11 bases from J; bases unmatched to any gene: 18. The germline V gene has CDR1 MGHRA and CDR2 YSYEKL.

The chain is built from TRBV6-6 and TRBJ1-6; 8 bases match TRBD1. CDR3 length: 20 residues. CDR1 MNHNY and CDR2 SVGAGI come from the germline V gene (reference sequence). The V segment lost 5 bases and the J segment 0 bases; nucleotides outside the gene matches: 15. The CDR3 bases are TGTGCCAGCAGTCGAAGTCGGACAGGGCCTAAGGGCTCCTATAATTCACCCCTCCACTTT. Protein: CASSRSRTGPKGSYNSPLHF.

This clone was recorded only once. The CDR3 DNA reads as TGTGCCACCAGCAGAGTTGACAGGGGAATGGGAAAACTGTTTTTT. Residues: CATSRVDRGMGKLFF. The rearrangement uses TRBV15 and TRBJ1-4, with TRBD1 matching 8 bases. The germline V gene encodes CDR1 LNHNV and CDR2 YYDKDF (reference sequence). The CDR3 length is 15 residues. J gave up 10 bases and V 1 base, and 8 bases lay outside the gene matches.

The chain recombines TRBV29-1 with TRBJ1-2, with D tentatively TRBD1 (6 bases). CDR3 size: 12 residues. V gave up 3 bases and J gave up 1 base, with 6 bases separating them. Germline assignment: CDR1 SQVTM and CDR2 ANQGSEA. CDR3 coding DNA: TGCAGCGTTGAGGACAGTAACTATGGCTACACCTTC. This encodes CSVEDSNYGYTF.

The CDR3 is CASRDLPNTEAFF. DNA for the CDR3: TGTGCCAGTAGGGACTTACCGAACACTGAAGCTTTCTTT. The chain combines TRBV27 with TRBJ1-1; TRBD1 might be the D (5 bases). Trimming pared 9 bases from V and 1 base from J, leaving 12 bases between. This CDR3 comprises 13 residues. Looked up from germline, CDR1 is MNHEY and CDR2 is SMNVEV (reference sequence).

The V gene is TRBV6-6, the J gene TRBJ2-5; TRBD1 might be the D (6 bases). Looked up from germline, CDR1 is MNHNY and CDR2 is SVGAGI (reference sequence). This CDR3 spans 12 amino acids. Between the trimmed V and J ends, which lost 2 bases and 7 bases, there was a span of 8 bases. This CDR3 is CASSYPQGTQYF. CDR3 coding DNA: TGTGCCAGCAGTTACCCACAGGGGACCCAGTACTTC.

This sequence joins TRBV20-1 and TRBJ1-6, with a possible D match to TRBD1 (5 bases). Germline V gene sequence: CDR1 DFQATT, CDR2 SNEGSKA (reference sequence). This CDR3 is built from 16 residues. Trimming took 3 bases from V and 6 from J, leaving 18 bases between them. The CDR3 sequence is CSASDLGQGVNSPLHF. The CDR3 bases are TGCAGTGCTAGTGACCTTGGACAAGGGGTTAATTCACCCCTCCACTTT.

The chain carries TRBV12-3 or TRBV12-4 and TRBJ1-5, with 7 bases matching TRBD1. V lost 7 bases, J lost 7 bases, and 7 bases stayed unmatched. The CDR3 covers 13 residues. The DNA of the CDR3 is TGTGCCAGCACTCAGGGGGGAGGCCAGCCCCAGCATTTT. Translation gives CASTQGGGQPQHF.

The rearrangement links TRBV18 to TRBJ1-1; D is undetermined. Trimming left V 3 bases short and J 0 bases short, with 17 bases between. Germline lookup yields CDR1 KGHSH and CDR2 LQKENI. CDR3 length: 17 residues. The DNA of the CDR3 is TGTGCCAGCTCACCCGCCACACCGCGGGTCTTGAACACTGAAGCTTTCTTT. This encodes CASSPATPRVLNTEAFF.

This chain links TRBV10-2 with TRBJ1-1; D uncertain. V lost 0 bases to trimming and J lost 4 bases, with 6 bases between them. The CDR3 sequence is 13 residues long. Germline CDR1 WSHSY, CDR2 SAAADI. Written as DNA, the CDR3 is TGCGCCAGCAGTGAGTCCACGGGCACTGAAGCTTTCTTT. The encoded protein is CASSESTGTEAFF.

This clone has only one observation. The genes are TRBV7-9 and TRBJ2-5; 7 bases are shared with TRBD1. Trimming took 5 bases from V and 4 from J; bases not matched to a gene: 10. The germline gives CDR1 SEHNR, CDR2 FQNEAQ (reference sequence). This CDR3 comprises 15 residues. CDR3 sequence: CASSLQRQGGETQYF. The CDR3 region has the DNA TGTGCCAGCAGCCTTCAAAGACAGGGTGGAGAGACCCAGTACTTC.

The count of this clone is one. The CDR3 coding sequence is TGTGCCACCAGCAGAATAGGGGTTTCGAACACTGAAGCTTTCTTT. Translation: CATSRIGVSNTEAFF. V gene TRBV15 combines with J gene TRBJ1-1; TRBD1 might be the D (5 bases). The CDR3 is made up of 15 amino acids. Germline lookup yields CDR1 LNHNV and CDR2 YYDKDF (reference sequence). V shed 2 bases and J shed 1 base, with 11 bases lying between them.

The chain combines TRBV9 with TRBJ1-2, with 9 bases aligning to TRBD1. This CDR3 region has 15 residues. CDR1 SGDLS and CDR2 YYNGEE come from the germline V gene. Unmatched junction bases numbered 7, after V lost 1 base and J lost 6 bases. In DNA form, the CDR3 reads TGTGCCAGCAGCGTACAAACCGGGACAGGGCATGGCTACACCTTC. This translates into CASSVQTGTGHGYTF.

The rearrangement links TRBV5-4 to TRBJ1-6; no firm D call. The CDR3 has 14 amino acids. CDR1 SGHNT and CDR2 YYREEE come from the germline V gene (reference sequence). V was cut by 4 bases and J by 1 base, with 6 bases left in between. Here the CDR3 reads CASSRESYNSPLHF. The CDR3 coding sequence is TGTGCCAGCAGCCGAGAATCCTATAATTCACCCCTCCACTTT.

This chain uses TRBV9 with TRBJ1-1, with no clear D. From germline, CDR1 is SGDLS and CDR2 YYNGEE. This CDR3 comprises 13 residues. The ends were cut back, 0 bases at V and 7 bases at J, with 10 bases in the middle. DNA for the CDR3: TGTGCCAGCAGCGTAGACCTAGGAGGTGAAGCTTTCTTT. Its translation is CASSVDLGGEAFF.

This rearrangement joins TRBV5-8 to TRBJ2-7, with D perhaps matching TRBD1 (5 bases). V lost 2 bases and J 2 bases, leaving 14 bases between the germline ends. Germline lookup yields CDR1 SGHTS and CDR2 YDEGEE. The CDR3 is made up of 15 amino acids. The CDR3 sequence: CASSFGHALTYEQYF. CDR3 nucleotides: TGTGCCAGCAGCTTCGGACACGCCCTAACCTACGAGCAGTACTTC.

This chain uses TRBV10-3 with TRBJ1-5; no firm D call. Germline V gives CDR1 ENHRY, CDR2 SYGVKD. The CDR3 loop spans 12 amino acids. Deletions cut 6 bases from V and 7 bases from J, with 10 bases between. The CDR3 coding sequence is TGTGCCATCAGCGCCGAGGAGCAGCCCCAGCATTTT. It specifies CAISAEEQPQHF.

V usage is TRBV5-1 and J usage is TRBJ1-1; D unresolved. The length of the CDR3 is 13 residues. The germline gives CDR1 SGHRS, CDR2 YFSETQ. The germline V and J ends were trimmed by 4 bases and 1 base, with 8 bases remaining between them. CDR3 sequence (DNA): TGCGCCAGCAGCGCGGAATCGAACACTGAAGCTTTCTTT. Translation: CASSAESNTEAFF.

This chain joins TRBV11-1 and TRBJ1-1; D not certain. This CDR3 region has 13 residues. From germline, CDR1 is SGHAT and CDR2 FQDESV (reference sequence). V was clipped by 2 bases and J by 3 bases, with 7 bases between them. CDR3 DNA: TGTGCCAGCAGCTTACTGGCCTACACTGAAGCTTTCTTT. As protein: CASSLLAYTEAFF.

The chain combines TRBV5-1 with TRBJ1-3; TRBD1 matches 7 bases. The CDR3 consists of 16 residues. CDR1 and CDR2 from the germline V gene are SGHRS and YFSETQ. The junction had 7 bases not matched to a gene; V was cut back by 4 bases and J by 0 bases. The CDR3 reads CASSTGQVLSGNTIYF. Written as DNA, the CDR3 is TGCGCCAGCAGCACTGGACAGGTTCTCTCTGGAAACACCATATATTTT.

This clone has only a few counts. The chain couples TRBV28 to TRBJ1-2; TRBD1 matches 8 bases. The CDR3 runs 13 residues. Germline assignment: CDR1 MDHEN and CDR2 SYDVKM. Trimming cost V 10 bases and J 4 bases; bases outside gene matches: 8. The CDR3 loop is CATQGALGYGYTF. The CDR3 nucleotides are TGTGCCACGCAGGGGGCTTTAGGCTATGGCTACACCTTC.

The J gene is TRBJ2-1, the V gene TRBV28; maybe TRBD2 (5 bases). The CDR3 has 17 residues. V lost 5 bases to trimming and J lost 7 bases, with 24 bases between them. Germline V gives CDR1 MDHEN, CDR2 SYDVKM. CDR3 sequence: CASSTTWGALGRNEQFF. The CDR3 DNA reads as TGTGCCAGCAGTACCACTTGGGGAGCTTTAGGGAGAAATGAGCAGTTCTTC. Using reference TRBV28 and TRBJ2-1 for the parts outside the CDR3, the full variable domain is DVKVTQSSRYLVKRTGEKVFLECVQDMDHENMFWYRQDPGLGLRLIYFSYDVKMKEKGDIPEGYSVSREKKERFSLILESASTNQTSMYLCASSTTWGALGRNEQFFGPGTRLTVL.

This clone was observed once. The rearrangement links TRBV30 to TRBJ1-2, with D uncertain. Between the trimmed V and J ends, which lost 2 bases and 8 bases, there was a span of 9 bases. This CDR3 is 11 amino acids long. Germline V gene lookup returns CDR1 GTSNPN and CDR2 SVGIG (reference sequence). The CDR3 bases are TGTGCCTGGAGTTATCGGGTCGGCTACACCTTC. Translation gives CAWSYRVGYTF.

This sequence joins TRBV11-3 and TRBJ1-3, with no clear D. The CDR3 length is 15 residues. CDR1 is SGHNT, CDR2 YENEEA, per germline. Trimming took off 2 bases at V and 0 bases at J, with 8 bases between the two ends. CDR3 amino acids: CASSLKHISGNTIYF. DNA for the CDR3: TGTGCCAGCAGCTTAAAACACATCTCTGGAAACACCATATATTTT.

The chain is built from TRBV5-5 and TRBJ1-2; D call uncertain. With 4 bases removed from V and 3 bases from J, the gap between germline ends came to 13 bases. Germline V gene lookup returns CDR1 SGHKS and CDR2 YYEKEE (reference sequence). This CDR3 has 14 residues. The CDR3 sequence: CASSPGRTDYGYTF. CDR3 sequence (DNA): TGTGCCAGCAGCCCGGGGAGGACGGACTATGGCTACACCTTC.

The chain employs TRBV27 and TRBJ2-3; D not resolved. CDR1 and CDR2 (germline): MNHEY, SMNVEV (reference sequence). Between the trimmed V and J ends, which lost 0 bases and 4 bases, there was a span of 11 bases. The CDR3 is made up of 15 amino acids. The CDR3, as DNA: TGTGCCAGCAGTTTATCGGGCAGTTTCCCAGATACGCAGTATTTT. Its translation is CASSLSGSFPDTQYF.

This chain links TRBV6-5 with TRBJ2-7, with 10 bases fitting TRBD2. The CDR3 runs 15 residues. With V trimmed by 0 bases and J by 1 base, 0 bases remained unmatched. Germline CDR1 is MNHEY and CDR2 is SVGAGI. CDR3 sequence: CASSYSLAGSYEQYF. CDR3 nucleotides: TGTGCCAGCAGTTACTCACTAGCGGGGTCCTACGAGCAGTACTTC.

The chain has TRBV5-1 and TRBJ2-6; D possibly corresponds to TRBD1 (6 bases). This CDR3 has 17 residues. V was shortened by 2 bases and J by 4 bases, with 16 bases between the two germline ends. Germline V CDR1 and CDR2: SGHRS, YFSETQ. CDR3 nucleotide sequence: TGCGCCAGCAGCTTAAACCTACAGGGATCGGGGGCCAACGTCCTGACTTTC. Translating it yields CASSLNLQGSGANVLTF.